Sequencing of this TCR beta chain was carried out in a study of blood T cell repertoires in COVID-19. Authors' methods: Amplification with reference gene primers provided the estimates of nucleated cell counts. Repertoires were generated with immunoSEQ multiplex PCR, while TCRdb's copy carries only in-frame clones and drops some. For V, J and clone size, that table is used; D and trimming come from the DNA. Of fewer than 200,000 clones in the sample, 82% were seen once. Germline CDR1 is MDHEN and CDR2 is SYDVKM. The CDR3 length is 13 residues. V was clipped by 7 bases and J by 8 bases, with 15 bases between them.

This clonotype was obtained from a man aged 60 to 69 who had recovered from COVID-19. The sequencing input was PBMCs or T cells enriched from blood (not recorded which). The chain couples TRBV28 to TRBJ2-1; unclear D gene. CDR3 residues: CASTNLLRYEQFF. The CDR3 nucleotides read TGTGCCAGCACCAACTTACTCCGTTATGAGCAGTTCTTC. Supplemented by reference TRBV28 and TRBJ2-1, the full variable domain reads DVKVTQSSRYLVKRTGEKVFLECVQDMDHENMFWYRQDPGLGLRLIYFSYDVKMKEKGDIPEGYSVSREKKERFSLILESASTNQTSMYLCASTNLLRYEQFFGPGTRLTVL.